This T cell receptor (beta chain) appears in the sequencing data of a study of cytomegalovirus exposure and HLA in healthy donors. Primers: 60 Vbeta forward and 13 Jbeta reverse. Assay used: immunoSEQ multiplex PCR; TCRdb lists only in-frame clones, some missing. The sample has about 180,000 clones; around 80% are singletons. Trimming shortened V by 7 bases and J by 1 base, and 14 bases separated the two germline ends. There are 15 residues in the CDR3. Germline-derived CDR1 and CDR2 are SNHLY and FYNNEI. The TCR was taken from a woman in her twenties or thirties in good health and CMV-seronegative. Sequencing was done on a sample of PBMCs. J is TRBJ1-3 and V is TRBV2; D unresolved. The CDR3 DNA sequence: TGTGCCAGCACACGGGGTCCCTTGTCTGGAAACACCATATATTTT. Amino acids: CASTRGPLSGNTIYF.